This TCR beta chain was recovered during a study of T cell repertoires in cytomegalovirus infection. The wider study: Carrying CMV and the relevant HLA type showed in public TCR beta signatures. Regarding the study as a whole: HLA-C-restricted, CMV-specific TCR beta clonotypes were dominant ex vivo.

This clonotype was picked up many times. The antigen remains unidentified. The CDR3 contains 16 residues. V gave up 2 bases and J gave up 1 base, with 14 bases separating them. The V gene's germline CDR1 is MNHEY and CDR2 SMNVEV (reference sequence). TCRdb redid the calling of the reads with MiXCR, one entry per CDR3 protein. Found here are about 740,000 distinct CDR3 sequences, around a third of them singletons; the top ten hold about 20%. The clonotype comes from a human donor in good health (CMV status not recorded). Some clones in this sample may be carry-over from other donors' samples. The source material was cultured PBMCs, sampled from culture after CMV antigen stimulation. The chain combines TRBV27 with TRBJ1-2; a weak D match, TRBD1 (5 bases). The CDR3 DNA reads as TGTGCCAGCAGTTTAACCGGCAGGGTGTATAACTATGGCTACACCTTC. Amino acids: CASSLTGRVYNYGYTF.